The sample holds many counts of the clone carrying this T cell receptor beta chain. Its specificity is unknown. Orbital computed tomography, thyroid ultrasound, TRAb, serum thyroxine and clinical symptoms formed the basis of diagnosis. The data were taken from a study of Graves' ophthalmopathy and Graves' hyperthyroidism. Study findings and constraints: Sensitivity of 55% to 71% and specificity of around 72% were achieved by the model that predicted ophthalmopathy progression.

The authors amplified TCR beta CDR3 regions, and they did so from RNA transcripts for repertoire sequencing. RT-PCR was first run with HTBI primers, then multiplex PCR in a second round. TCRdb reprocessed the multiplex PCR reads via MiXCR and lists one record per CDR3 protein. This table has roughly 420,000 distinct CDR3 sequences, around 20% appearing once. The CDR3 sequence is 11 residues long. V was cut by 1 base and J by 11 bases, with 8 bases left in between. In germline, CDR1 is SGHAT, CDR2 FQNNGV. The TCR originated in a woman under 30 with stable Graves' hyperthyroidism. V gene TRBV11-2 combines with J gene TRBJ1-1; the D is unclear. Material for sequencing was peripheral blood. As DNA, the CDR3 is TGTGCCAGCAGCTTAGGGTCGCTGGCTTTCTTT. The encoded protein is CASSLGSLAFF. Full variable domain (outside the CDR3, taken from reference TRBV11-2 and TRBJ1-1): EAGVAQSPRYKIIEKRQSVAFWCNPISGHATLYWYQQILGQGPKLLIQFQNNGVVDDSQLPKDRFSAERLKGVDSTLKIQPAKLEDSAVYLCASSLGSLAFFGQGTRLTVV.